Here is one T cell receptor (beta chain) with its context. What it recognizes is unknown. The CDR3 consists of 16 residues. CDR1 is MGHRA, CDR2 YSYEKL, per germline. Trimming stripped 2 bases from V and 5 bases from J, with 18 bases between. This record comes from a study of cytomegalovirus exposure and HLA in healthy donors. TCRdb keeps only in-frame clones here, not all; method: immunoSEQ multiplex PCR. Among roughly 240,000 clones listed, around nine tenths were seen once. Study observations and caveats: Reports credit the classifier with highly specific, highly sensitive diagnosis of cytomegalovirus status. The listing of fewer than 200 TCR beta chains classed them as cytomegalovirus-associated.

Specimen: PBMCs. This chain links TRBV4-1 with TRBJ1-1, with D perhaps matching TRBD1 (5 bases). This sequence originates from a man younger than 30 in good health and CMV-seronegative. DNA of the CDR3: TGCGCCAGCAGCCAACCGGTCAGGGTTCGGAATACTGAAGCTTTCTTT. Residues: CASSQPVRVRNTEAFF.